One and the same sample provided the 13 T cell receptor beta chains below, sequenced in a study of T-cell memory formation after mild COVID-19. MiXCR was run by TCRdb on the 5' RACE reads, yielding one entry per CDR3 protein. The sample yields 400,000 or so distinct CDR3 sequences, about 21% seen once. The sample taken for sequencing was PBMCs or a T cell subset sorted from them (not recorded which). These receptors were collected from an adult woman who had mild COVID-19 (a few samples of this study predate the infection). Cell type and time point are not known.

The chain has TRBV6-2 or TRBV6-3 and TRBJ2-3; D possibly corresponds to TRBD2 (6 bases). In germline, CDR1 is MNHEY, CDR2 SVGEGT. The CDR3 covers 15 residues. V lost 0 bases to trimming and J lost 2 bases, with 9 bases between them. This CDR3 is CASSYSRGTTDTQYF. In DNA, the CDR3 is TGTGCCAGCAGTTACTCGCGCGGGACCACAGATACGCAGTATTTT.

This clonotype was counted only a few times. CDR3 region: CASSLGDSRGEQFF. The CDR3 coding sequence is TGCGCCAGCAGCTTGGGCGATAGCCGAGGCGAGCAGTTCTTC. V is TRBV5-1 and J is TRBJ2-1; unclear D gene. This CDR3 contains 14 residues. The germline V and J ends were trimmed by 0 bases and 10 bases, with 14 bases remaining between them. CDR1 SGHRS and CDR2 YFSETQ come from the germline V gene.

V is TRBV9 and J is TRBJ2-3, with 10 bases that match TRBD2. The CDR3 runs to 14 residues. Germline trimming cut 0 bases from V and 8 bases from J; bases unmatched to any gene: 3. Looked up from germline, CDR1 is SGDLS and CDR2 is YYNGEE. The CDR3 bases are TGTGCCAGCAGCGTAGGGACTAGCGGCGGTACGCAGTATTTT. Protein product: CASSVGTSGGTQYF.

The rearrangement joins TRBV6-5 to TRBJ1-1; TRBD1 matches at 9 bases. J lost 8 bases, V lost 8 bases, and 9 bases had no gene match. This CDR3 has 13 amino acids. Germline assignment: CDR1 MNHEY and CDR2 SVGAGI. In nucleotides, the CDR3 is TGTGCCAGCGGACAATCTGGGACAGGGGAAGCTTTCTTT. This sequence encodes CASGQSGTGEAFF.

Only a few counts were recorded for this clonotype. The rearrangement links TRBV7-2 to TRBJ2-3; D is unclear. CDR1 SGHTA and CDR2 FQGNSA come from the germline V gene. This CDR3 is 15 amino acids long. Trimming removed 5 bases at V and 1 base at J, with 13 bases between. CDR3 in DNA: TGTGCCAGCAGCAAGAGTCGCGGACGCACAGATACGCAGTATTTT. It yields the protein CASSKSRGRTDTQYF.

This clonotype was found a few times. V gene TRBV6-5 combines with J gene TRBJ2-1; 15 nucleotides agree with TRBD2. This CDR3 contains 16 residues. The V segment lost 2 bases and the J segment 9 bases; nucleotides outside the gene matches: 5. Germline V CDR1 and CDR2: MNHEY, SVGAGI. The CDR3 is CASSYGLAGGGGEQFF. The CDR3 nucleotides read TGTGCCAGCAGTTACGGACTAGCGGGAGGGGGGGGTGAGCAGTTCTTC.

The chain joins TRBV12-3 or TRBV12-4 to TRBJ1-2; 11 positions match TRBD1. The CDR3 spans 15 residues. The junction had 5 bases not matched to a gene; V was cut back by 6 bases and J by 2 bases. The CDR3 sequence is CASREDRGQNYGYTF. DNA of the CDR3: TGTGCCAGCAGGGAGGACAGGGGGCAGAACTATGGCTACACCTTC.

The chain links TRBV27 to TRBJ2-2; no clear D. The CDR3 length is 12 residues. Trimming shortened V by 2 bases and J by 8 bases, and 6 bases separated the two germline ends. Per the germline V gene, CDR1 is MNHEY and CDR2 is SMNVEV (reference sequence). The CDR3 DNA reads as TGTGCCAGCAGTTTACCGGTGGGGGAGCTGTTTTTT. It codes for CASSLPVGELFF.

The chain links TRBV12-3 or TRBV12-4 to TRBJ2-5; D may be TRBD2 (6 bases). Trimming pared 4 bases from V and 5 bases from J, leaving 14 bases between. The length of the CDR3 is 14 residues. The CDR3 region is CASSSPPEGETQYF. In DNA, the CDR3 is TGTGCCAGCAGTTCCCCCCCGGAGGGGGAGACCCAGTACTTC.

The chain uses TRBV29-1 and TRBJ1-1; 7 bases map to TRBD1. Per the germline V gene, CDR1 is SQVTM and CDR2 is ANQGSEA. The CDR3 covers 12 residues. V was pared by 7 bases and J by 1 base, with 3 bases of the junction left unmatched. The CDR3 is CSGGQWNTEAFF. CDR3 DNA sequence: TGCAGCGGGGGACAGTGGAACACTGAAGCTTTCTTT.

This clonotype was recorded many times. The CDR3 reads CASSLRSVDTQYF. As DNA, the CDR3 is TGTGCCAGCAGCTTAAGAAGCGTAGATACGCAGTATTTT. This sequence joins TRBV7-2 and TRBJ2-3, with no clear D. Trimming left V 2 bases short and J 5 bases short, with 8 bases between. Per the germline V gene, CDR1 is SGHTA and CDR2 is FQGNSA. The CDR3 length is 13 residues.

The chain joins TRBV6-5 to TRBJ2-2; 11 bases fit TRBD2. CDR1 MNHEY and CDR2 SVGAGI come from the germline V gene. The CDR3 consists of 16 residues. Trimming took 1 base from V and 3 from J; bases not matched to a gene: 1. The CDR3 loop is CASSYLTSGDTGELFF. Here the CDR3 DNA reads TGTGCCAGCAGTTACTTGACTAGCGGGGACACCGGGGAGCTGTTTTTT.

The chain carries TRBV3-1 and TRBJ1-2; the D gene is possibly TRBD1 (5 bases). CDR1 is LGHDT, CDR2 YNNKEL, per germline (reference sequence). The CDR3 is made up of 13 amino acids. Deletions cut 7 bases from V and 6 bases from J, with 15 bases between. The CDR3 reads CASTLGVGDGYTF. CDR3 DNA sequence: TGTGCCAGCACCTTGGGGGTAGGAGATGGCTACACCTTC.